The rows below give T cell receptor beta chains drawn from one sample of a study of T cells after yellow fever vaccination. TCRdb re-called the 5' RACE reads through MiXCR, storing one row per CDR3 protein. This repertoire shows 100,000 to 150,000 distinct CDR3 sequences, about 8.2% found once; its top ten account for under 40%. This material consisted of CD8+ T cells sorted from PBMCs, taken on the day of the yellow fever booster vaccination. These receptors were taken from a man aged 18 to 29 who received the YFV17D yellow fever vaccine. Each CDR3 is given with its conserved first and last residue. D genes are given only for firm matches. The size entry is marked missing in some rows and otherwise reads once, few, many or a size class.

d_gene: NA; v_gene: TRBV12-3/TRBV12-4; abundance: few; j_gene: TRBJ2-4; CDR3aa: CASSFQGNTAKNIQYF; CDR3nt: TGTGCCAGCAGTTTTCAGGGGAATACGGCCAAAAACATTCAGTACTTC
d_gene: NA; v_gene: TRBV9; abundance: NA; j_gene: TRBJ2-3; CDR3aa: CASSVWDTDTQYF; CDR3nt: TGTGCCAGCAGCGTATGGGACACAGATACGCAGTATTTT
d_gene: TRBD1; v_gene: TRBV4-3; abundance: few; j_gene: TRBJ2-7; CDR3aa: CASSQEGQIHYEQYF; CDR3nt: TGCGCCAGCAGCCAAGAGGGACAGATTCACTACGAGCAGTACTTC
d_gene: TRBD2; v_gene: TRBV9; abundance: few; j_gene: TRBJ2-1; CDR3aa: CASSTPGLAGGYNEQFF; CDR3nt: TGTGCCAGCAGCACACCGGGACTAGCGGGGGGGTACAATGAGCAGTTCTTC
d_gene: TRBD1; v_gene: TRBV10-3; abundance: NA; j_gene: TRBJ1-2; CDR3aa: CAITQTGNYGYTF; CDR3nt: TGTGCCATCACCCAGACAGGGAACTATGGCTACACCTTC
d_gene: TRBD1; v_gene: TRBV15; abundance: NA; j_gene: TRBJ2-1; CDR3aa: CATSTNRGRGSYNEQFF; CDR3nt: TGTGCCACCAGCACCAACAGGGGAAGGGGGTCCTACAATGAGCAGTTCTTC
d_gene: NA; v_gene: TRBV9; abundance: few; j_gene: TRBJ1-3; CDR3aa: CASSVAAGGGYGNTIYF; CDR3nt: TGTGCCAGCAGCGTAGCGGCCGGGGGAGGCTATGGAAACACCATATATTTT
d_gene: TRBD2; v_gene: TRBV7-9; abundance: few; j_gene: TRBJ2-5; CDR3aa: CASSLSGFGGGETQYF; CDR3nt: TGTGCCAGCAGCTTATCGGGGTTCGGGGGAGGGGAGACCCAGTACTTC
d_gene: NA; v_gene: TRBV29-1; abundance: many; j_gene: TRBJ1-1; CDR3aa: CSVEWESGTEAFF; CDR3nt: TGCAGCGTTGAGTGGGAATCCGGGACTGAAGCTTTCTTT
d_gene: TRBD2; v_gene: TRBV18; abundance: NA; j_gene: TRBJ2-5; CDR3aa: CASSPPTSGGETQYF; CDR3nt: TGTGCCAGCTCACCACCGACTAGCGGGGGGGAGACCCAGTACTTC
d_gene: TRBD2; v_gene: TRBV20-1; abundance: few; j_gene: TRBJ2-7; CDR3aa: CSARGSGGRPYEQYF; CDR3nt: TGCAGTGCTAGGGGGAGCGGGGGGCGCCCCTACGAGCAGTACTTC
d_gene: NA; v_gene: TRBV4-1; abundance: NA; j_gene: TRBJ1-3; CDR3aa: CASSLGGKSGNTIYF; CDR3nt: TGCGCCAGCAGCCTAGGAGGGAAATCTGGAAACACCATATATTTT
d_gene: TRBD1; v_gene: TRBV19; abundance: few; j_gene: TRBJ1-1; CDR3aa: CAASGTGNTEAFF; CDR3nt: TGTGCCGCCTCCGGGACAGGGAACACTGAAGCTTTCTTT